This T cell receptor beta chain comes out of a study of shared clonotypes between healthy human individuals. The V gene lost 2 bases and the J gene lost 5 bases, with 21 bases spanning the gap. There are 18 residues in the CDR3. This table comes from immunoSEQ multiplex PCR, and its TCRdb copy is limited to in-frame clones, with some not included. The sample holds approximately 1.5 million clones; 98% are singletons and the top ten take approximately 0.44%. Sequenced: naive CD4+ T cells sorted from blood. Subset: CD45RA+ positively selected. The receptor was derived from a man aged 25-45 years in good health. The genes are TRBV23-1 and TRBJ2-2, with D possibly being TRBD1 (6 bases). TRBV23-1 is an ORF, and what it does is uncertain. The CDR3 spells CASSQEWGPARETGELFF. The CDR3 region has the DNA TGCGCCAGCAGTCAAGAGTGGGGGCCGGCCAGGGAAACCGGGGAGCTGTTTTTT.